Reported below is one T cell receptor (beta chain). Its antigen is unidentified. The CDR3 runs to 13 residues. Germline loops: CDR1 SEHNR, CDR2 FQNEAQ (reference sequence). With 5 bases removed from V and 7 bases from J, the gap between germline ends came to 13 bases. The sample originates from a study of human T cells and chemical hapten exposure. Overall study context: In the sensitization step, 2% DPC was placed on about 2 cm by about 2 cm of upper inner arm skin.

General study results and limits: The number of TCRs above 1 in 1000 frequency did not change after DPC sensitization. More PT1 expanded TCRs went with higher patch test scores.

Documented time point: patch test 2, 6 weeks after DPC sensitization. Described treatment: therapeutic diphenylcyclopropenone sensitization with weekly scalp DPC. Individual cDNA molecules received unique molecular identifiers in the library. TCRdb re-called the RACE reads with MiXCR, one entry per CDR3 protein. This table has fewer than 150,000 distinct CDR3 sequences, around 11% appearing once. This clonotype was sampled from a woman aged 45-65 years with alopecia areata. Some clones in this sample may be carry-over from other donors' samples. The material was whole blood, obtained in connection with sensitization to the hapten diphenylcyclopropenone (DPC). The chain links TRBV7-9 to TRBJ2-3; D unclear. The CDR3 reads CASSPSWENTQYF. DNA of the CDR3: TGTGCCAGCAGCCCTTCATGGGAAAATACGCAGTATTTT.